This T cell receptor beta chain comes out of a study of blood T cell repertoires in COVID-19. The CDR3 totals 15 residues. The J segment lost 7 bases and the V segment lost 3 bases, leaving 4 bases of the junction unmatched. Germline CDR1 reads SGHNT; CDR2 reads YENEEA. This clone was seen only a few times. Clones were sequenced by immunoSEQ multiplex PCR, and TCRdb holds only the in-frame ones, with some missing. The sample lists 200,000 to 250,000 clones, more than 75% seen once, with 9.5% to 15% in the top ten. This chain connects TRBV11-3 to TRBJ1-6, with 9 bases fitting TRBD1. The clonotype originates from a human donor in a cohort sampled during active COVID-19. The sample consisted of peripheral blood. CDR3 DNA sequence: TGTGCCAGCAGCTTGGGGACAGGGAACAATTCACCCCTCCACTTT. This translates into CASSLGTGNNSPLHF.